Following are 27 T cell receptor beta chains from one sample sequenced in a study of T-cell memory formation after mild COVID-19. TCRdb re-analysed the 5' RACE reads in MiXCR, keeping a single row per CDR3 protein. Of approximately 290,000 distinct CDR3 sequences in the sample, 8.2% were seen once. Sequenced material: PBMCs or a T cell subset sorted from them (not recorded which). These receptors were taken from a man younger than 30 who had mild COVID-19 (a few samples of this study predate the infection). Cell type and time point are not known.

Only a few counts were recorded for this clonotype. This sequence joins TRBV3-1 and TRBJ1-5, with a tentative D call TRBD1 (6 bases). Trimming shortened V by 3 bases and J by 7 bases, and 13 bases separated the two germline ends. The length of the CDR3 is 14 residues. CDR1 and CDR2 (germline): LGHDT, YNNKEL (reference sequence). CDR3 nucleotides: TGTGCCAGCAGCCAGGCCAGGGGAGAACAGCCCCAGCATTTT. It codes for CASSQARGEQPQHF.

The table lists this clonotype with a count of one. This rearrangement joins TRBV5-4 to TRBJ2-7, with D possibly being TRBD2 (6 bases). Trimming pared 2 bases from V and 3 bases from J, leaving 15 bases between. Germline V gene lookup returns CDR1 SGHNT and CDR2 YYREEE (reference sequence). CDR3 size: 15 residues. The CDR3 bases are TGTGCCAGCAGCTTCCCCGGGACTCGTGTCTACGAGCAGTACTTC. It translates to CASSFPGTRVYEQYF.

The chain carries TRBV5-1 and TRBJ2-3, with D possibly being TRBD2 (7 bases). Germline CDR1 SGHRS, CDR2 YFSETQ. Trimming removed 3 bases at V and 0 bases at J, with 14 bases between. The CDR3 consists of 16 residues. CDR3 DNA sequence: TGCGCCAGCAGCTCTAGTGCGGGGGCTAGCACAGATACGCAGTATTTT. Translating gives CASSSSAGASTDTQYF. The whole variable domain, remainder taken from reference TRBV5-1 and TRBJ2-3, is KAGVTQTPRYLIKTRGQQVTLSCSPISGHRSVSWYQQTPGQGLQFLFEYFSETQRNKGNFPGRFSGRQFSNSRSEMNVSTLELGDSALYLCASSSSAGASTDTQYFGPGTRLTVL.

This clonotype came up a few times. CDR3 DNA: TGCGCCAGCAGCGACACAGGGGAGTACACTGAAGCTTTCTTT. It is translated as CASSDTGEYTEAFF. The chain has TRBV5-1 and TRBJ1-1; 7 bases fit TRBD1. CDR3 size: 14 residues. Germline V lookup: CDR1 SGHRS, CDR2 YFSETQ. The ends lost 4 bases at V and 3 bases at J; junction bases unmatched: 6.

The table lists this clonotype with many counts. The CDR3: CASSQGERESTEAFF. The CDR3 bases are TGTGCCAGCAGCCAAGGAGAGCGGGAGAGCACTGAAGCTTTCTTT. The rearrangement links TRBV4-2 to TRBJ1-1; unclear D gene. The V and J ends lost 1 base and 4 bases respectively, with 13 bases between them. Per germline, CDR1 LGHNA and CDR2 YNFKEQ. The length of the CDR3 is 15 residues.

This clonotype has just a few counts. The rearrangement uses TRBV4-1 and TRBJ2-2; 9 bases fit TRBD2. CDR1 and CDR2 (germline): MGHRA, YSYEKL. J was trimmed by 4 bases and V by 0 bases; bases with no gene match: 3. This CDR3 is 16 amino acids long. CDR3 DNA: TGCGCCAGCAGCCAAGACGGCGGGGGGGGCACCGGGGAGCTGTTTTTT. This codes for CASSQDGGGGTGELFF.

The rearrangement uses TRBV4-3 and TRBJ2-3; D is perhaps TRBD2 (5 bases). Trimming took 1 base from V and 2 from J, leaving 10 bases between them. Germline CDR1 is LGHNA and CDR2 is YSLEER. The CDR3 is made up of 15 amino acids. The CDR3 nucleotides are TGCGCCAGCAGCCAAGTCTCGGGGAACACAGATACGCAGTATTTT. Residues: CASSQVSGNTDTQYF.

This clonotype was counted only a few times. The CDR3, as DNA: TGTGCCATCAGTGACGGGGGCGCGGGAGATACGCAGTATTTT. It codes for CAISDGGAGDTQYF. J is TRBJ2-3 and V is TRBV10-3; possibly TRBD1 or TRBD2 for D (6 bases each). The V end lost 3 bases, the J end lost 5 bases, and 12 bases lay between the germline ends. From germline, CDR1 is ENHRY and CDR2 SYGVKD. This CDR3 has 14 amino acids.

The chain is built from TRBV5-4 and TRBJ1-1; D is perhaps TRBD1 (5 bases). The V end lost 0 bases, the J end lost 0 bases, and 15 bases lay between the germline ends. This CDR3 has 17 amino acids. The V gene's germline CDR1 is SGHNT and CDR2 YYREEE (reference sequence). The CDR3 protein is CASSLAAGRFMNTEAFF. In DNA, the CDR3 is TGTGCCAGCAGCTTGGCCGCGGGGCGATTCATGAACACTGAAGCTTTCTTT.

A few counts support this clonotype. The chain carries TRBV6-1 and TRBJ1-6; 9 nucleotides line up with TRBD1. V was clipped by 4 bases and J by 7 bases; unmatched bases: 5. CDR3 length: 15 residues. Per germline, CDR1 MNHNS and CDR2 SASEGT. The CDR3, as DNA: TGTGCCAGCAGTGTGGGACAGGGCGGGAATTCACCCCTCCACTTT. It specifies CASSVGQGGNSPLHF.

The gene calls are TRBV9 and TRBJ1-2; D is uncertain. The CDR3 length is 15 residues. CDR1 SGDLS and CDR2 YYNGEE come from the germline V gene. V lost 3 bases to trimming and J lost 4 bases, with 16 bases between them. The CDR3 bases are TGTGCCAGCAGCGCAGACCTAAGATCGGTCTATGGCTACACCTTC. Protein product: CASSADLRSVYGYTF.

This clonotype was seen more than once but under ten times. The rearrangement links TRBV6-2 or TRBV6-3 to TRBJ1-5; the match to TRBD1 covers 7 bases. The junction had 9 bases not matched to a gene; V was cut back by 4 bases and J by 6 bases. Germline CDR1 MNHEY, CDR2 SVGEGT. CDR3 length equals 15 residues. The CDR3 region is CASSSTGQRGQPQHF. The CDR3 DNA sequence: TGTGCCAGCAGTTCCACGGGACAGCGTGGTCAGCCCCAGCATTTT.

This sequence joins TRBV11-1 and TRBJ2-1, with TRBD2 as a possible D gene (6 bases). V lost 5 bases to trimming and J lost 7 bases, with 18 bases between them. Looked up from germline, CDR1 is SGHAT and CDR2 is FQDESV (reference sequence). The CDR3 runs to 15 residues. The CDR3 DNA follows: TGTGCCAGCAGCCCTCACGGGGGAGTTGGGAATGAGCAGTTCTTC. Translated, it gives CASSPHGGVGNEQFF.

This chain uses TRBV5-1 with TRBJ2-7, with D tentatively TRBD1 (6 bases). V was clipped by 0 bases and J by 0 bases, with 7 bases between them. The CDR3 runs 14 residues. The germline gives CDR1 SGHRS, CDR2 YFSETQ. Here the CDR3 reads CASSLDRDSYEQYV. CDR3 nucleotides: TGCGCCAGCAGCTTGGACAGGGACTCCTACGAGCAGTACGTC.

V usage is TRBV5-4 and J usage is TRBJ2-5, with D hard to call. Between the trimmed V and J ends, which lost 0 bases and 1 base, there was a span of 7 bases. The CDR3 sequence is 14 residues long. CDR1 and CDR2 from the germline V gene are SGHNT and YYREEE (reference sequence). The CDR3 DNA sequence: TGTGCCAGCAGCTTGGAAGGCTTCCAAGAGACCCAGTACTTC. Residues: CASSLEGFQETQYF.

The chain employs TRBV5-4 and TRBJ2-6; D may be TRBD1 or TRBD2 (6 bases each). The CDR3 totals 16 residues. Germline values: CDR1 SGHNT, CDR2 YYREEE (reference sequence). With 4 bases removed from V and 4 bases from J, the gap between germline ends came to 15 bases. DNA for the CDR3: TGTGCCAGCAGCCGATGGGGGGCATCGGGGGCCAACGTCCTGACTTTC. This encodes CASSRWGASGANVLTF.

This clonotype was seen ten or more times. The V gene is TRBV9, the J gene TRBJ2-5, with D perhaps TRBD1 (5 bases). The CDR3 sequence is 15 residues long. Germline CDR1 SGDLS, CDR2 YYNGEE. V gave up 0 bases and J gave up 5 bases, with 14 bases separating them. CDR3 nucleotides: TGTGCCAGCAGCGTAGATTCAGGGTTCGGTGAGACCCAGTACTTC. Residues: CASSVDSGFGETQYF.

In this sample, this clonotype turned up a few times. The rearrangement uses TRBV12-3 or TRBV12-4 and TRBJ2-5; 9 nucleotides line up with TRBD2. CDR3 size: 16 residues. Trimming cost V 3 bases and J 4 bases; bases outside gene matches: 9. The CDR3 spells CASSLWRGGVLETQYF. Written as DNA, the CDR3 is TGTGCCAGCAGTTTGTGGCGGGGGGGCGTCTTAGAGACCCAGTACTTC.

This clonotype was recorded many times. The V gene is TRBV6-5, the J gene TRBJ1-1; maybe TRBD1 (6 bases). The CDR3 length is 15 residues. The germline gives CDR1 MNHEY, CDR2 SVGAGI. V shed 2 bases and J shed 4 bases, with 14 bases lying between them. CDR3 sequence: CASSYRAQGATEAFF. The CDR3 bases are TGTGCCAGCAGTTACAGGGCACAGGGTGCCACTGAAGCTTTCTTT.

This clonotype has a count of ten or more. The chain joins TRBV15 to TRBJ2-1; no reliable D call. This CDR3 is 12 amino acids long. Germline CDR1 LNHNV, CDR2 YYDKDF (reference sequence). The V and J ends lost 0 bases and 7 bases respectively, with 4 bases between them. CDR3 bases: TGTGCCACCAGCAGAGATTTAAATGAGCAGTTCTTC. Translating gives CATSRDLNEQFF. The variable domain in full, completed from reference TRBV15 and TRBJ2-1, reads DAMVIQNPRYQVTQFGKPVTLSCSQTLNHNVMYWYQQKSSQAPKLLFHYYDKDFNNEADTPDNFQSRRPNTSFCFLDIRSPGLGDTAMYLCATSRDLNEQFFGPGTRLTVL.

The chain is built from TRBV6-1 and TRBJ2-1; 10 bases fit TRBD1. V shed 5 bases and J 4 bases; nucleotides not matched to a gene: 2. The CDR3 length is 14 residues. Per the germline V gene, CDR1 is MNHNS and CDR2 is SASEGT. CDR3 residues: CASSQDRGYNEQFF. CDR3 DNA sequence: TGTGCCAGCAGTCAGGACAGGGGGTACAATGAGCAGTTCTTC.

The V call is TRBV15, the J call TRBJ2-1; D is undetermined. Germline CDR1 and CDR2: LNHNV and YYDKDF (reference sequence). The CDR3 is made up of 12 amino acids. V lost 4 bases and J lost 3, with 4 bases in between. As DNA, the CDR3 is TGTGCCACCAGCAACGGCTACAATGAGCAGTTCTTC. It translates to CATSNGYNEQFF.

This clonotype has more than one count but fewer than ten. This chain joins TRBV12-3 or TRBV12-4 and TRBJ2-6; D is ambiguous. Trimming stripped 10 bases from V and 0 bases from J, with 10 bases between. CDR3 size: 14 residues. The CDR3 nucleotides read TGTGCCACCAGGCTCAGCTCTGGGGCCAACGTCCTGACTTTC. The encoded protein is CATRLSSGANVLTF.

This clonotype was seen many times. CDR3 nucleotides: TGTGCCAGCAGCTTCGGACAGGCCTACGAGCAGTACGTC. It specifies CASSFGQAYEQYV. The chain joins TRBV11-2 to TRBJ2-7; 7 nucleotides match TRBD1. CDR3 length: 13 amino acids. V dropped 3 bases and J dropped 2; count of bases not matched to a gene: 1. Germline CDR1 reads SGHAT; CDR2 reads FQNNGV.

Ten or more counts support this clonotype. J is TRBJ1-2 and V is TRBV6-5, with D possibly TRBD1 on 5 matching bases. Trimming removed 6 bases from V and 5 bases from J, with 19 bases in between. The V gene's germline CDR1 is MNHEY and CDR2 SVGAGI. The length of the CDR3 is 15 residues. CDR3 in DNA: TGTGCCAGCAGGGCCGGTACCGGGGCTAGTTATGGCTACACCTTC. This encodes CASRAGTGASYGYTF.

This chain connects TRBV11-2 to TRBJ1-2; 11 nucleotides agree with TRBD1. Germline-derived CDR1 and CDR2 are SGHAT and FQNNGV. The CDR3 totals 15 residues. V was pared by 4 bases and J by 0 bases, with 1 base of the junction left unmatched. CDR3 nucleotide sequence: TGTGCCAGCAGCTGGGACAGGGGGTCTAACTATGGCTACACCTTC. This gives the protein CASSWDRGSNYGYTF.

This clonotype was counted a few times. The gene calls are TRBV7-3 and TRBJ1-2; 8 nucleotides align to TRBD1. V was pared by 2 bases and J by 0 bases, with 8 bases of the junction left unmatched. The germline V gene has CDR1 SGHTA and CDR2 FQGTGA. The CDR3 runs 17 residues. The CDR3 here is CASSLQGAGKTNYGYTF. The CDR3 DNA follows: TGTGCCAGCAGCTTACAGGGGGCGGGGAAGACTAACTATGGCTACACCTTC.